A selection of T cell receptor beta chains follows, all from one sample in a study of beta chain features in type 1 diabetes. TCRdb's copy holds only in-frame clones and misses some; the assay was immunoSEQ multiplex PCR. The top ten clones hold roughly 0.37% of a sample with roughly 24,000 clones, less than 75% of them seen once. The sample comprised stem cell memory CD4+ T cells from blood. These receptor sequences come from a man between 18 and 29 years old with type 1 diabetes. CDR3s include the opening cysteine and the closing phenylalanine or tryptophan. The D gene is left open where the match is weak. Expanded clones are given a class, and other clones once, few, many or no size at all.

DNA,CDR3,V,J,D,size
TGTGCCAGCAGTGAGCGCGGGACAGCAAATCAGCCCCAGCATTTT,CASSERGTANQPQHF,TRBV6-1,TRBJ1-5,TRBD1,-
TGTGCCAGCAGCTTAGCCCACAGCCAGCAGTTCTTC,CASSLAHSQQFF,TRBV7-9,TRBJ2-1,-,-
TGCGCCAGCAGTCGGGACAGGTCCTACGAGCAGTACTTC,CASSRDRSYEQYF,TRBV10-1,TRBJ2-7,TRBD1,once
TGTGCCTGGAGTGGGCAGGTGAACACTGAAGCTTTCTTT,CAWSGQVNTEAFF,TRBV30,TRBJ1-1,-,-
TGTGCCAGCAGTGAAGGACAACCTAATTCACCCCTCCACTTT,CASSEGQPNSPLHF,TRBV2,TRBJ1-6,-,-
TGTGCCAGCAGCTTAGAGGGACTAGCGGGAGGCGATGAGCAGTTCTTC,CASSLEGLAGGDEQFF,TRBV11-1,TRBJ2-1,TRBD2,few
TGTGCCAGTAGTCCCCAGGGAACCGAGCAGTTCTTC,CASSPQGTEQFF,TRBV19,TRBJ2-1,-,few
TGTGCCATCAGTGAATACGGGAACACTGAAGCTTTCTTT,CAISEYGNTEAFF,TRBV10-3,TRBJ1-1,-,-
TGTGCCAGCAGTGCCCAGGGGCGGGAAGAGACCCAGTACTTC,CASSAQGREETQYF,TRBV2,TRBJ2-5,-,-
TGTGCCAGCACCACGACAGGGTCTCAGCCCCAGCATTTT,CASTTTGSQPQHF,TRBV7-9,TRBJ1-5,TRBD1,-
TGTGCCAGCAGTTACGGCGGGAGCCCCGGGGATGAGCAGTTCTTC,CASSYGGSPGDEQFF,TRBV6-5,TRBJ2-1,TRBD2,few
TGTGCCAGCAGTCGCCTGAGCGGGAATGTCTACGAGCAGTACTTC,CASSRLSGNVYEQYF,TRBV6-5,TRBJ2-7,TRBD2,-
TGTGCCAGCTCACCCTCTGCAGGGGCGACCCAGTACTTC,CASSPSAGATQYF,TRBV18,TRBJ2-5,-,-
TGTGCCAGCAGGAGAACAGATACGCAGTATTTT,CASRRTDTQYF,TRBV28,TRBJ2-3,-,-
TGTGCCAGCAGTTGGGGACAGTTAGTAGCCAAAAACATTCAGTACTTC,CASSWGQLVAKNIQYF,TRBV28,TRBJ2-4,TRBD1,-
TGTGCCAGCAGTTTGACTAGCGGGGGGGGAGATACGCAGTATTTT,CASSLTSGGGDTQYF,TRBV7-2,TRBJ2-3,TRBD2,-
TGTGCCAGCTCACTACTAGGGACAGCGACCTACGAGCAGTACTTC,CASSLLGTATYEQYF,TRBV18,TRBJ2-7,TRBD1,few
TGTGCCAGTACCGAGCCGAACACCGGGGAGCTGTTTTTT,CASTEPNTGELFF,TRBV19,TRBJ2-2,-,-
TGTGCCAGCAGCCTCCCGGGGGGGACTTCCAGTTCCTACGAGCAGTACTTC,CASSLPGGTSSSYEQYF,TRBV7-2,TRBJ2-7,TRBD2,-
TGTGCCAGCAGCGTGAGGCCAGGGGAGGGCGGGGAGCTGTTTTTT,CASSVRPGEGGELFF,TRBV9,TRBJ2-2,-,-
TGCGCCAGCAGCCCAGACTTCGGGGGGTTTTGGGAGCAGTACTTC,CASSPDFGGFWEQYF,TRBV4-3,TRBJ2-5,TRBD2,-
TGTGCCAGCATCGACGGGACAGGGATTCACGAGCAGTACTTC,CASIDGTGIHEQYF,TRBV6-6,TRBJ2-7,TRBD1,-
TGTGCCAGCAGCTCTGGCAGGGGAAGGGGGCAAGAGACCCAGTACTTC,CASSSGRGRGQETQYF,TRBV5-4,TRBJ2-5,-,few
TGTGCCAGCAGCTTGAGTCGGGGGGGAAACACCATATATTTT,CASSLSRGGNTIYF,TRBV5-4,TRBJ1-3,-,-
TGTGCCAGTAGTATTACAGGGGGGACCGGGGAGCTGTTTTTT,CASSITGGTGELFF,TRBV19,TRBJ2-2,TRBD1,-
TGTGCCACCAGCAGAGTAGGACTTGAAGAGACCCAGTACTTC,CATSRVGLEETQYF,TRBV15,TRBJ2-5,-,once
TGTGCCAGCAGATTGACTAGCGGGAAGGCAGATACGCAGTATTTT,CASRLTSGKADTQYF,TRBV2,TRBJ2-3,TRBD2,-
TGTGCCAGCAGCTTAATTCCGGGGGGGCTGAACACTGAAGCTTTCTTT,CASSLIPGGLNTEAFF,TRBV7-2,TRBJ1-1,-,-
TGTGCCAGCAGCTTGGCGGGGGGGATGGAGACCCAGTACTTC,CASSLAGGMETQYF,TRBV7-2,TRBJ2-5,TRBD2,few
TGTGCCAGCAGTCGGGGGGATGCCCTCTATAATTCACCCCTCCACTTT,CASSRGDALYNSPLHF,TRBV28,TRBJ1-6,-,-
TGTGCCAGCTCACAGGCCGGGACAGGGGGTCCGGATACGCAGTATTTT,CASSQAGTGGPDTQYF,TRBV18,TRBJ2-3,TRBD1,few
TGTGCCAGCAGTCCCTACTACGAGCAGTACTTC,CASSPYYEQYF,TRBV2,TRBJ2-7,-,-
TGTGCCAGCAGCGTAGACAGGGCCTCTAGGACCGGGGAGCTGTTTTTT,CASSVDRASRTGELFF,TRBV9,TRBJ2-2,-,-
TGTGCCAGCAGCGTAGTTGGGGTTAGCGGGACCCTCTACAATGAGCAGTTCTTC,CASSVVGVSGTLYNEQFF,TRBV9,TRBJ2-1,TRBD2,-
TGCGCCAGCAGCCAAGGTCAAGCGGGGGGGCCAATTGATACGCAGTATTTT,CASSQGQAGGPIDTQYF,TRBV4-3,TRBJ2-3,TRBD2,few
TGTGCCAGCAGTGGAGTGAATTTGAGGCATGAGCAGTTCTTC,CASSGVNLRHEQFF,TRBV28,TRBJ2-1,-,once
TGTGCCAGCAGCTTAACCCCAGGGGTGGTCGACGAGCAGTACTTC,CASSLTPGVVDEQYF,TRBV7-2,TRBJ2-7,-,few
TGTGCCTGGAACTCGGGACTAGCGGGGGATACGCAGTATTTT,CAWNSGLAGDTQYF,TRBV30,TRBJ2-3,TRBD2,few
TGTGCCAGCAGTTACTCGGTAGCGGAAGAGACCCAGTACTTC,CASSYSVAEETQYF,TRBV6-5,TRBJ2-5,-,-
TGCGCCAGCAGCCAGGCGATGGGCGCTGAAGCTTTCTTT,CASSQAMGAEAFF,TRBV4-3,TRBJ1-1,-,-
TGCGCCAGCAGCTCGCAGGGGGGCAACACTGAAGCTTTCTTT,CASSSQGGNTEAFF,TRBV5-1,TRBJ1-1,TRBD1,-
TGTGCCAGCAGCTTCGGGACTAGCGCCCTACCTCGGATCTTC,CASSFGTSALPRIF,TRBV27,TRBJ2-1,TRBD2,-
TGTGCCAGTAGTATTTTAGGCGGGAGGCACGTTGGATCAGGCACAGATACGCAGTATTTT,CASSILGGRHVGSGTDTQYF,TRBV19,TRBJ2-3,TRBD2,-
TGTGCCAGTAGTATAGAGGGCGGGGTATCCCTTAATGAGCAGTTCTTC,CASSIEGGVSLNEQFF,TRBV19,TRBJ2-1,-,once
TGTGCCAGCAGTCAGGGACAGGTGATGTACCAAGAGACCCAGTACTTC,CASSQGQVMYQETQYF,TRBV11-2,TRBJ2-5,TRBD1,-
TGTGCCAGCAGTCCTCGGACTAGCCGCCTCCGAGAGACCCAGTACTTC,CASSPRTSRLRETQYF,TRBV27,TRBJ2-5,TRBD2,few
TGTGCCAGCAGCTTGGACGCGTCCCCTGAGGATACGCAGTATTTT,CASSLDASPEDTQYF,TRBV5-4,TRBJ2-3,-,-
TGTGCCAGCAGTGAGGTGGTGAGCACGCAGTATTTT,CASSEVVSTQYF,TRBV25-1,TRBJ2-3,-,-
TGTGCCAGCAGACCCCCTCAGGGACATAGCAATCAGCCCCAGCATTTT,CASRPPQGHSNQPQHF,TRBV6-6,TRBJ1-5,-,once
TGTGCCAGCGGGGCGGGGAGTAGGGAGACCCAGTACTTC,CASGAGSRETQYF,TRBV7-2,TRBJ2-5,-,few
TGCGCCAGCAGCGAAGTTCCGGGGAGCGATACGCAGTATTTT,CASSEVPGSDTQYF,TRBV4-3,TRBJ2-3,-,-
TGTGCCATCAGGGCCGGGACAGGGGTGACTATTAACTATGGCTACACCTTC,CAIRAGTGVTINYGYTF,TRBV10-3,TRBJ1-2,TRBD1,few
TGTGCCAGCAGTGAATTTATGGAACTAGCGGGGGAGACCCAGTACTTC,CASSEFMELAGETQYF,TRBV2,TRBJ2-5,TRBD2,-